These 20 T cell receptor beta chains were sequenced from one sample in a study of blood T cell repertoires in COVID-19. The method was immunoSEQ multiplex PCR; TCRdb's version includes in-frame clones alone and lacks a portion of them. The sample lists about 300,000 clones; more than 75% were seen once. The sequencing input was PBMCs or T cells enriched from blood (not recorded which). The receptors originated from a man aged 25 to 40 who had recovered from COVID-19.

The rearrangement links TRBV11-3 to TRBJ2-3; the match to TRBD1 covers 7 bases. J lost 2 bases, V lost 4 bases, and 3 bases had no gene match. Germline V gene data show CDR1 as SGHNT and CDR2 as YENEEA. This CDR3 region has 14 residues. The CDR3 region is CASSWGTATDTQYF. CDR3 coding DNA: TGTGCCAGCAGCTGGGGGACAGCCACAGATACGCAGTATTTT.

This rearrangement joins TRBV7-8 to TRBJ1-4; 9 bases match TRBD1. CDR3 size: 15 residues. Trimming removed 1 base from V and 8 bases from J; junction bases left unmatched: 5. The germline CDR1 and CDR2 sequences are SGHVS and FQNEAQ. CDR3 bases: TGTGCCAGCAGCTTAGTACAGGGGGCAGGAGAAAAACTGTTTTTT. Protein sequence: CASSLVQGAGEKLFF.

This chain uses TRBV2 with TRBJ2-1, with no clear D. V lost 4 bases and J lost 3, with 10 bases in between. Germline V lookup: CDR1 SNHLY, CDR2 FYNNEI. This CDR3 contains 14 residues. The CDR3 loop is CASSVGSRYNEQFF. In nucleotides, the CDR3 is TGTGCCAGCAGTGTCGGTAGCCGCTACAATGAGCAGTTCTTC.

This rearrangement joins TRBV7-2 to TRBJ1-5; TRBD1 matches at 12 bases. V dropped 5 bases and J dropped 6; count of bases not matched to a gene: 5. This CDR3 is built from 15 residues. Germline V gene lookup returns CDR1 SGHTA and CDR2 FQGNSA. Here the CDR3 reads CASSPGQGAGQPQHF. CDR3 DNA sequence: TGTGCCAGCAGCCCGGGACAGGGGGCGGGTCAGCCCCAGCATTTT.

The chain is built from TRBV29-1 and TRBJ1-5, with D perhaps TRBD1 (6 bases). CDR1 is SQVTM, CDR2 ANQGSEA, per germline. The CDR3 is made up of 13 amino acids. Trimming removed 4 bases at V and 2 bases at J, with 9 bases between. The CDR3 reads CSVGAGGNQPQHF. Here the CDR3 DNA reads TGCAGCGTTGGGGCAGGGGGCAATCAGCCCCAGCATTTT.

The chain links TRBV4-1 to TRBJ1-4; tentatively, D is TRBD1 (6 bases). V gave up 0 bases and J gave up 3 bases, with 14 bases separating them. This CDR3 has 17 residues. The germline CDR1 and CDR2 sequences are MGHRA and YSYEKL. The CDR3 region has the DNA TGCGCCAGCAGCCAAGAGGGGGGGGCGCGGGCTAATGAAAAACTGTTTTTT. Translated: CASSQEGGARANEKLFF.

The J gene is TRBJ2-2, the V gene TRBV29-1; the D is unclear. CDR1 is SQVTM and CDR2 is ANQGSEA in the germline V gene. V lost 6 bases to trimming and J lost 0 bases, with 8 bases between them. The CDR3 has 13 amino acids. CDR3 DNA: TGCAGCGTGTACACATCGAACACCGGGGAGCTGTTTTTT. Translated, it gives CSVYTSNTGELFF.

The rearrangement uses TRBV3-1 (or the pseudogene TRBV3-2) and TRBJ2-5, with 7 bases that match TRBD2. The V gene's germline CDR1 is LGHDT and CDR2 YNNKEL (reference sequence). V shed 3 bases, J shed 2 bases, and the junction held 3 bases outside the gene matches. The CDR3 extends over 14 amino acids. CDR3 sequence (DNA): TGTGCCAGCAGCCAGCGGGGGTCTCAAGAGACCCAGTACTTC. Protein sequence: CASSQRGSQETQYF.

CDR3 amino acids: CASSSTGGSTEAFF. DNA of the CDR3: TGTGCCAGCAGTTCTACAGGGGGGAGTACTGAAGCTTTCTTT. The V call is TRBV2, the J call TRBJ1-1; 8 bases fit TRBD1. The germline CDR1 and CDR2 sequences are SNHLY and FYNNEI. With V trimmed by 5 bases and J by 5 bases, 7 bases remained unmatched. The CDR3 runs to 14 residues.

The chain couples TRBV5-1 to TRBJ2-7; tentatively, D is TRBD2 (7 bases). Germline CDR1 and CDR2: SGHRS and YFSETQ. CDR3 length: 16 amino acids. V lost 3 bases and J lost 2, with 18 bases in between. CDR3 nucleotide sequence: TGCGCCAGCAGCTACGGAGGGGGGGCGGACCCCTACGAGCAGTACTTC. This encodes CASSYGGGADPYEQYF.

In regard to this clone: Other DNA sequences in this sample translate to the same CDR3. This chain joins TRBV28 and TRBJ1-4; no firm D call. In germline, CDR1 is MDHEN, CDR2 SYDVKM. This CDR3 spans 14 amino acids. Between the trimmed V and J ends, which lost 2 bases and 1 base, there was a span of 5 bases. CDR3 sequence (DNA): TGTGCCAGCAGTTTAGGAGGAACTAATGAAAAACTGTTTTTT. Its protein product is CASSLGGTNEKLFF.

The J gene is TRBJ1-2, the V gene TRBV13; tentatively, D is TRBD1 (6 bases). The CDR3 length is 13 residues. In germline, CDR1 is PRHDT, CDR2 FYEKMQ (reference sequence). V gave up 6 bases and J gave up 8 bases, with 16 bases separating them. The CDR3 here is CASRFARGGGYTF. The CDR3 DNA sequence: TGTGCCAGCAGGTTCGCGAGAGGGGGAGGCTACACCTTC. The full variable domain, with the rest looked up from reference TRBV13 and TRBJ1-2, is AAGVIQSPRHLIKEKRETATLKCYPIPRHDTVYWYQQGPGQDPQFLISFYEKMQSDKGSIPDRFSAQQFSDYHSELNMSSLELGDSALYFCASRFARGGGYTFGSGTRLTVV.

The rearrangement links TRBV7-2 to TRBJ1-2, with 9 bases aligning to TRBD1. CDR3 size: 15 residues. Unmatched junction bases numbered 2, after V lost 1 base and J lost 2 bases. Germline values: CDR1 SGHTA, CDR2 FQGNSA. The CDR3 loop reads CASSLVGQGNYGYTF. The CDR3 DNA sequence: TGTGCCAGCAGCTTAGTGGGACAGGGAAACTATGGCTACACCTTC.

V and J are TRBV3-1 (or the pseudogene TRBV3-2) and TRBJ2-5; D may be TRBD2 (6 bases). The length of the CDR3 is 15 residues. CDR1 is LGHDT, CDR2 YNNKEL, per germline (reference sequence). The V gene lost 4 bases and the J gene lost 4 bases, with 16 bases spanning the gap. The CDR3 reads CASSPPGLSGETQYF. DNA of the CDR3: TGTGCCAGCAGCCCACCGGGACTGTCAGGAGAGACCCAGTACTTC.

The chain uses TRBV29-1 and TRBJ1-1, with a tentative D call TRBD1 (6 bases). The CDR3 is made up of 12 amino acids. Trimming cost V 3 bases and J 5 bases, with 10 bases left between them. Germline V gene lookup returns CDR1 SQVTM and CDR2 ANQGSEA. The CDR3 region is CSVDRGRTEAFF. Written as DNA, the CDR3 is TGCAGCGTTGACAGGGGAAGGACTGAAGCTTTCTTT.

As DNA, the CDR3 is TGTGCCAGTAGCTCCACAGGGGTGAGCCGTCAGCCCCAGCATTTT. Amino acids: CASSSTGVSRQPQHF. V and J are TRBV19 and TRBJ1-5, with 7 bases that match TRBD1. CDR1 and CDR2 from the germline V gene are LNHDA and SQIVND (reference sequence). V shed 6 bases and J 6 bases; nucleotides not matched to a gene: 11. The CDR3 has 15 amino acids.

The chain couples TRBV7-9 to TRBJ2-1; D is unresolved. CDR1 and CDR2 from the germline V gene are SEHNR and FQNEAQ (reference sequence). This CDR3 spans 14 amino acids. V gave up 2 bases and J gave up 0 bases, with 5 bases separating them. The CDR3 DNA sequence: TGTGCCAGCAGCTTACCCGGCTCCTACAATGAGCAGTTCTTC. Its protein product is CASSLPGSYNEQFF. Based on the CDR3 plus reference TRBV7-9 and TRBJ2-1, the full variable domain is DTGVSQNPRHKITKRGQNVTFRCDPISEHNRLYWYRQTLGQGPEFLTYFQNEAQLEKSRLLSDRFSAERPKGSFSTLEIQRTEQGDSAMYLCASSLPGSYNEQFFGPGTRLTVL.

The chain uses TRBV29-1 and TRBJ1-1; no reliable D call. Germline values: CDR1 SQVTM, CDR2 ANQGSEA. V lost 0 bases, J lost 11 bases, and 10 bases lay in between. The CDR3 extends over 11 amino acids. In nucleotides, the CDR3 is TGCAGCGTTGAAGATCTTCGGGAGGCTTTCTTT. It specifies CSVEDLREAFF.

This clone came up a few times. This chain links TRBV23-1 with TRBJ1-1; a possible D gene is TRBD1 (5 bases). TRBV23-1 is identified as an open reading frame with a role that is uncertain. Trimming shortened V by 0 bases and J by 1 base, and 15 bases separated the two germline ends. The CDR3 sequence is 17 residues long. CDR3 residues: CASSQSTALQGNTEAFF. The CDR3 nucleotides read TGCGCCAGCAGTCAATCGACGGCCCTCCAGGGGAACACTGAAGCTTTCTTT.

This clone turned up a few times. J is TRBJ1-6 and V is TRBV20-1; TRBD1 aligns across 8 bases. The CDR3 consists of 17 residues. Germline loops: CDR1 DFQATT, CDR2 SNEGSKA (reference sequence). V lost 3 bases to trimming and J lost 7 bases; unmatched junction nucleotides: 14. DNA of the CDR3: TGCAGTGCTAGTGACCGGACAGGGCCACTTCGGAATTCACCCCTCCACTTT. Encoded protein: CSASDRTGPLRNSPLHF.